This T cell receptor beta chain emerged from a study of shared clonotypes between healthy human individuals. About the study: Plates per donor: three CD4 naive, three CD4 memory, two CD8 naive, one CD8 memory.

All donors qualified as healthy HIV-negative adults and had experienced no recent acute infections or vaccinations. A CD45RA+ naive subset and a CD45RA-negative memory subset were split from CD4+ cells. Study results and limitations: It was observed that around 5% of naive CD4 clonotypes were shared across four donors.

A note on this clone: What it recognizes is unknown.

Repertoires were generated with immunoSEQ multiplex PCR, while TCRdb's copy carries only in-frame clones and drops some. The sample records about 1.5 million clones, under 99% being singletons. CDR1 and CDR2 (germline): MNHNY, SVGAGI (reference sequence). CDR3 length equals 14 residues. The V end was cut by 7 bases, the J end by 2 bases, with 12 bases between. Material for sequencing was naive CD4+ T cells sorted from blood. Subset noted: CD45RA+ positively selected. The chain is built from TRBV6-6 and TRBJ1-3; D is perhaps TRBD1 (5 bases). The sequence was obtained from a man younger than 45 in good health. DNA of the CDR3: TGTGCCAGCAACTCCAGGGTAGCTGGAAACACCATATATTTT. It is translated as CASNSRVAGNTIYF.